The clone carrying this TCR beta chain has ten or more counts. Its cognate antigen is unknown. TCRdb re-derived calls from the 5' RACE reads in MiXCR, one entry per CDR3 protein. This table has about 140,000 distinct CDR3 sequences, approximately 9.2% appearing once. This sample stems from a study of CD8 T cells in ankylosing spondylitis. The CDR3 spans 14 residues. Germline V lookup: CDR1 DFQATT, CDR2 SNEGSKA (reference sequence). V was pared by 6 bases and J by 10 bases, with 22 bases between. Overall study results and limits: Prior literature has documented some motif variants in synovial fluid and blood from reactive arthritis. Researchers report that disease-linked clones proved CD8+ and relatively rare in peripheral blood. Reportedly, matched ankylosing spondylitis synovial fluid was significantly enriched for disease-linked clones.

The genes are TRBV20-1 and TRBJ2-4, with D possibly TRBD1 on 6 matching bases. The sequence was collected from a male donor with ankylosing spondylitis. Material: synovial fluid, either unsorted or a sorted T cell fraction (not recorded which). This CDR3 reads CSAPIGLTRGIQYF. The CDR3 DNA reads TGCAGTGCCCCCATCGGGCTTACAAGGGGGATTCAGTACTTC.